The present T cell receptor beta chain was sequenced within a study of T cells in Graves' hyperthyroidism and ophthalmopathy. This clonotype was found once. Inclusion characteristics of ophthalmopathy patients comprised a Clinical Activity Score of at least 3, a NOSPECS grade of at least 4, and duration under 3 months. Patients with uncontrolled infections, other autoimmune diseases, pregnancy or lactation were excluded. 9 to 10 ml fresh peripheral blood yielded the PBMCs. Authors of the study amplified TCR beta CDR3 regions from RNA transcripts. First-round RT-PCR targeting the TCR CDR3 was performed with the HTBI primer set. TCRdb used MiXCR to reprocess the multiplex PCR reads, holding one entry per CDR3 protein. The sample gives some 500,000 distinct CDR3 sequences, around 16% of which show up once; about 31% is in the top ten. The CDR3 contains 13 residues. J gave up 10 bases and V 4 bases, and 6 bases lay outside the gene matches. CDR1 is SGHTA and CDR2 is FQGNSA in the germline V gene.

The rearrangement uses TRBV7-2 and TRBJ2-1; 8 bases map to TRBD2. Sequenced sample: blood. This clonotype originated in a woman aged 30 to 39 with Graves' ophthalmopathy. CDR3 DNA: TGTGCCAGCAGCTCCCGGGTAGCGGGAGAGCAGTTCTTC. Protein sequence: CASSSRVAGEQFF.